This T cell receptor beta chain was recorded in a study of blood T cell repertoires in COVID-19. Study information: Samples representing acute and convalescent COVID-19 were sourced from the United States, Italy and Spain. In each case, the material was cDNA or gDNA derived from T cells, B-cell-depleted T cells, or PBMCs.

Methods used by the authors: From reference gene primer amplification, estimates of nucleated cell counts were derived. Some clones are missing from TCRdb's copy, which holds only in-frame ones; the method was immunoSEQ multiplex PCR. From that table come the V and J calls and clone size; the DNA was used to work out D and trimming. The sample carries some 300,000 clones, around four fifths recorded once. Trimming shortened V by 8 bases and J by 0 bases, and 17 bases separated the two germline ends. The length of the CDR3 is 17 residues. Per germline, CDR1 MNHEY and CDR2 SMNVEV (reference sequence). This clone was observed a handful of times.

The origin of this receptor is a woman between 45 and 60 years old with active or convalescent COVID-19. The genes are TRBV27 and TRBJ1-6; D gene ambiguous. The sample taken for sequencing was peripheral blood. CDR3 loop: CASRSHLRSSYNSPLHF. The CDR3 coding sequence is TGTGCCAGCCGATCCCATCTTAGGAGCTCCTATAATTCACCCCTCCACTTT.